These 28 T cell receptor beta chains came from one sample sequenced in a study of T cells in Graves' hyperthyroidism and ophthalmopathy. Amplification of TCR beta CDR3 regions was performed using RNA transcripts as template. A set of HTBI primers served as the primers for a first-round RT-PCR of the TCR CDR3. Each CDR3 protein is one row after TCRdb ran MiXCR on the multiplex PCR reads. The sample contains roughly 500,000 distinct CDR3 sequences, 40% to 50% of which appear only once. The sample taken for sequencing was peripheral blood or thyroid tissue (not recorded which). Receptors were obtained from an adult woman with Graves' disease, either hyperthyroidism or ophthalmopathy (not recorded which).

The chain carries TRBV13 and TRBJ1-2, with D possibly TRBD1 on 6 matching bases. Germline CDR1 is PRHDT and CDR2 is FYEKMQ (reference sequence). CDR3 size: 14 residues. Trimming stripped 2 bases from V and 7 bases from J, with 14 bases between. CDR3 nucleotides: TGTGCCAGCAGCTTACGGGGGCGGGATCTTGGCTACACCTTC. The encoded protein is CASSLRGRDLGYTF.

This chain uses TRBV20-1 with TRBJ2-5; TRBD2 matches 11 bases. The CDR3 extends over 14 amino acids. The ends lost 6 bases at V and 5 bases at J; junction bases unmatched: 8. Germline V gives CDR1 DFQATT, CDR2 SNEGSKA (reference sequence). The CDR3: CSANRLAGTETQYF. CDR3 bases: TGCAGTGCCAACCGACTAGCGGGAACTGAGACCCAGTACTTC.

This clonotype was seen many times. V and J are TRBV20-1 and TRBJ2-5; TRBD2 matches 13 bases. The junction had 9 bases not matched to a gene; V was cut back by 3 bases and J by 5 bases. Germline V CDR1 and CDR2: DFQATT, SNEGSKA (reference sequence). This CDR3 has 16 residues. As DNA, the CDR3 is TGCAGTGCTAGCACCCGGACTAGCGGGAGTGGGGAGACCCAGTACTTC. Its translation is CSASTRTSGSGETQYF.

This clonotype was seen ten or more times. This chain connects TRBV29-1 to TRBJ2-3; tentatively, D is TRBD1 (5 bases). Trimming left V 3 bases short and J 2 bases short, with 9 bases between. CDR1 is SQVTM, CDR2 ANQGSEA, per germline. The CDR3 is made up of 13 amino acids. The CDR3: CSVDQGHTDTQYF. The CDR3 DNA follows: TGCAGCGTTGACCAGGGCCACACAGATACGCAGTATTTT.

CDR3 nucleotides: TGCAGTGCTAGAGACCTGGGACAGGGGGACAATCAGCCCCAGCATTTT. Translation: CSARDLGQGDNQPQHF. This rearrangement joins TRBV20-1 to TRBJ1-5; 11 nucleotides match TRBD1. Germline CDR1 DFQATT, CDR2 SNEGSKA (reference sequence). After removal of 0 bases from V and 3 bases from J, the junction contained 4 bases not matched to a gene. The CDR3 is made up of 16 amino acids.

This clonotype was counted many times. The chain is built from TRBV30 and TRBJ1-5; TRBD1 aligns across 9 bases. The V and J ends lost 5 bases and 4 bases, in that order; junction bases with no gene match: 9. The CDR3 loop spans 15 amino acids. CDR1 and CDR2 (germline): GTSNPN, SVGIG (reference sequence). This CDR3 is CAWPPGQGRNQPQHF. The CDR3 DNA sequence: TGTGCCTGGCCACCGGGACAGGGAAGGAATCAGCCCCAGCATTTT.

This chain links TRBV7-2 with TRBJ1-2; D possibly corresponds to TRBD1 (6 bases). Germline assignment: CDR1 SGHTA and CDR2 FQGNSA. V lost 2 bases and J 0 bases, leaving 19 bases between the germline ends. This CDR3 is 18 amino acids long. The CDR3 DNA reads TGTGCCAGCAGCTTAAGGCAGGGGATAGCTATCACTAACTATGGCTACACCTTC. Amino acids: CASSLRQGIAITNYGYTF.

V is TRBV24-1 and J is TRBJ2-6, with D unresolved. The length of the CDR3 is 14 residues. CDR1 and CDR2 from the germline V gene are KGHDR and SFDVKD. V shed 5 bases and J shed 5 bases, with 9 bases lying between them. The CDR3: CATSASDRANVLTF. CDR3 nucleotide sequence: TGTGCCACCAGTGCCTCAGACAGGGCCAACGTCCTGACTTTC.

The genes are TRBV6-7 and TRBJ1-6, with a possible D match to TRBD1 (5 bases). TRBV6-7 counts as an open reading frame of uncertain function. CDR3 length: 13 amino acids. The V and J ends lost 7 bases and 14 bases respectively, with 18 bases between them. The CDR3 protein is CASKTETWRSLHF. The CDR3, as DNA: TGTGCCAGCAAGACAGAGACCTGGAGATCCCTCCACTTT.

This chain joins TRBV4-1 and TRBJ2-2; D not resolved. V gave up 1 base and J gave up 1 base, with 10 bases separating them. Germline loops: CDR1 MGHRA, CDR2 YSYEKL. The length of the CDR3 is 16 residues. The DNA of the CDR3 is TGCGCCAGCAGCCAAGCGCTCGCCGGGAACACCGGGGAGCTGTTTTTT. It yields the protein CASSQALAGNTGELFF.

The chain employs TRBV29-1 and TRBJ1-1; 7 positions agree with TRBD1. The junction had 6 bases not matched to a gene; V was cut back by 4 bases and J by 4 bases. Germline V gene sequence: CDR1 SQVTM, CDR2 ANQGSEA. There are 13 residues in the CDR3. The CDR3 nucleotides are TGCAGCGTTGCACAGGGGAAAGGCACTGAAGCTTTCTTT. Residues: CSVAQGKGTEAFF. Complete variable domain (other parts from reference TRBV29-1 and TRBJ1-1): SAVISQKPSRDICQRGTSLTIQCQVDSQVTMMFWYRQQPGQSLTLIATANQGSEATYESGFVIDKFPISRPNLTFSTLTVSNMSPEDSSIYLCSVAQGKGTEAFFGQGTRLTVV.

This clonotype was counted at least ten times. The chain joins TRBV25-1 to TRBJ1-6; D is ambiguous. The germline V gene encodes CDR1 MGHDK and CDR2 SYGVNS. Trimming took 2 bases from V and 10 from J, leaving 9 bases between them. The CDR3 totals 13 residues. CDR3 region: CASSEREVSPLHF. CDR3 nucleotides: TGTGCCAGCAGTGAACGGGAGGTATCACCCCTCCACTTT.

This clonotype was seen ten or more times. The V and J genes are TRBV2 and TRBJ1-4; 8 positions match TRBD1. The CDR3 contains 12 residues. Looked up from germline, CDR1 is SNHLY and CDR2 is FYNNEI. V was clipped by 8 bases and J by 14 bases; unmatched bases: 10. Here the CDR3 reads CASGARTGWLFF. Written as DNA, the CDR3 is TGTGCCAGCGGGGCGAGGACAGGGTGGCTGTTTTTT. Full variable domain (outside the CDR3, taken from reference TRBV2 and TRBJ1-4): EPEVTQTPSHQVTQMGQEVILRCVPISNHLYFYWYRQILGQKVEFLVSFYNNEISEKSEIFDDQFSVERPDGSNFTLKIRSTKLEDSAMYFCASGARTGWLFFGSGTQLSVL.

Comments on this clonotype: Mismatch with germline at one junction end may stem from a read error. The chain recombines TRBV6-1 with TRBJ2-7; the D is unclear. This CDR3 is 14 amino acids long. Germline V gene sequence: CDR1 MNHNS, CDR2 SASEGT. CDR3 sequence: CACSEGSGPYEQYF. In DNA, the CDR3 is TGTGCCTGCAGTGAAGGGTCCGGACCCTACGAGCAGTACTTC.

In this sample, this clonotype turned up a few times. The chain is built from TRBV6-5 and TRBJ1-5, with D maybe TRBD1 (6 bases). There are 13 residues in the CDR3. V lost 4 bases to trimming and J lost 6 bases, with 10 bases between them. CDR1 is MNHEY, CDR2 SVGAGI, per germline. The CDR3 nucleotides read TGTGCCAGCAGTTTTACAGGGTTTCAGCCCCAGCATTTT. It encodes CASSFTGFQPQHF.

The V call is TRBV5-8, the J call TRBJ1-2; a possible D gene is TRBD1 (6 bases). The CDR3 has 15 residues. Per germline, CDR1 SGHTS and CDR2 YDEGEE. Deletions cut 0 bases from V and 4 bases from J, with 13 bases between. CDR3 sequence (DNA): TGTGCCAGCAGCTTGGGTGGCAGGGGAGCCTATGGCTACACCTTC. Residues: CASSLGGRGAYGYTF.

The chain joins TRBV5-6 to TRBJ1-1, with D possibly TRBD1 on 5 matching bases. The CDR3 totals 14 residues. V dropped 5 bases and J dropped 5 bases, with 16 bases sitting between them. CDR1 and CDR2 from the germline V gene are SGHDT and YYEEEE. The CDR3 sequence: CASRKTGLGTEAFF. The DNA for the CDR3 is TGTGCCAGCAGAAAAACAGGATTGGGTACTGAAGCTTTCTTT. Full variable domain (rest looked up from reference TRBV5-6 and TRBJ1-1): DAGVTQSPTHLIKTRGQQVTLRCSPKSGHDTVSWYQQALGQGPQFIFQYYEEEERQRGNFPDRFSGHQFPNYSSELNVNALLLGDSALYLCASRKTGLGTEAFFGQGTRLTVV.

This clonotype was counted between two and nine times. The chain couples TRBV24-1 to TRBJ2-1; 8 bases map to TRBD2. Germline V gives CDR1 KGHDR, CDR2 SFDVKD. The CDR3 loop spans 14 amino acids. The ends lost 2 bases at V and 4 bases at J; junction bases unmatched: 0. The CDR3 DNA reads as TGTGCCACCAGTGATTCGGGGGGGTACAATGAGCAGTTCTTC. The encoded protein is CATSDSGGYNEQFF.

V gene TRBV10-2 combines with J gene TRBJ1-5; D call uncertain. The CDR3 sequence is 13 residues long. V dropped 0 bases and J dropped 7 bases, with 7 bases sitting between them. CDR1 and CDR2 from the germline V gene are WSHSY and SAAADI. CDR3 in DNA: TGCGCCAGCAGTGAGTCACCGCGGCAGCCCCAGCATTTT. Translation: CASSESPRQPQHF.

This clonotype was detected ten times or more. This chain uses TRBV5-8 with TRBJ1-5, with TRBD1 as a possible D gene (6 bases). The germline V and J ends were trimmed by 3 bases and 4 bases, with 14 bases remaining between them. The CDR3 is 15 residues long. Germline assignment: CDR1 SGHTS and CDR2 YDEGEE. The CDR3 is CASSYLGQRNQPQHF. CDR3 in DNA: TGTGCCAGCAGCTACTTGGGACAAAGAAATCAGCCCCAGCATTTT. The entire variable domain, with the rest obtained from reference TRBV5-8 and TRBJ1-5, is as follows: EAGVTQSPTHLIKTRGQQATLRCSPISGHTSVYWYQQALGLGLQFLLWYDEGEERNRGNFPPRFSGRQFPNYSSELNVNALELEDSALYLCASSYLGQRNQPQHFGDGTRLSIL.

This clonotype came up a few times. The germline gene is not matched at one end of the junction; a read error may be the cause. The CDR3 region has the DNA TGTGCCAGCAGCCAGATGGGGAACACTGAAGCTTTCTTT. Residues: CASSQMGNTEAFF. This chain connects TRBV4-1 to TRBJ1-1; no reliable D call. The CDR3 runs 13 residues. Germline V gives CDR1 MGHRA, CDR2 YSYEKL.

The CDR3 nucleotides read TGCAGTGCTATCCTGGGACTAGCGAGCAACGAGCAGTACTTC. Its translation is CSAILGLASNEQYF. This chain connects TRBV20-1 to TRBJ2-7, with 10 bases fitting TRBD2. CDR3 length: 14 amino acids. With 4 bases clipped from V and 5 bases from J, the junction kept 8 bases outside the gene matches. Germline V gene sequence: CDR1 DFQATT, CDR2 SNEGSKA (reference sequence).

CDR3 region: CASSQAGWDTEAFF. As DNA, the CDR3 is TGCGCCAGCAGCCAAGCAGGGTGGGACACTGAAGCTTTCTTT. The chain uses TRBV5-1 and TRBJ1-1, with D perhaps matching TRBD1 (5 bases). The CDR3 has 14 amino acids. The germline V gene has CDR1 SGHRS and CDR2 YFSETQ. Trimming left V 4 bases short and J 3 bases short, with 13 bases between.

This clonotype has a count of ten or more. The chain links TRBV4-2 to TRBJ2-7, with D maybe TRBD1 (5 bases). CDR1 and CDR2 from the germline V gene are LGHNA and YNFKEQ. The CDR3 totals 14 residues. Trimming removed 0 bases at V and 7 bases at J, with 13 bases between. The CDR3 DNA reads as TGTGCCAGCAGCCAAGATACGCAGGGCTGGGAGCAGTACTTC. It is translated as CASSQDTQGWEQYF.

V gene TRBV5-1 combines with J gene TRBJ2-2, with D tentatively TRBD1 or TRBD2 (6 bases each). Between the trimmed V and J ends, which lost 7 bases and 2 bases, there was a span of 12 bases. CDR1 and CDR2 from the germline V gene are SGHRS and YFSETQ. CDR3 length equals 14 residues. The CDR3 sequence: CASRRDTNTGELFF. As DNA, the CDR3 is TGCGCCAGCCGGCGGGACACTAACACCGGGGAGCTGTTTTTT.

The chain carries TRBV10-3 and TRBJ2-7; 11 nucleotides agree with TRBD2. Germline V lookup: CDR1 ENHRY, CDR2 SYGVKD. The CDR3 runs to 12 residues. V lost 11 bases to trimming and J lost 7 bases; unmatched junction nucleotides: 7. The chain's CDR3 is CAPTGTSGEQYF. The CDR3 DNA reads TGTGCCCCTACCGGGACTAGCGGAGAGCAGTACTTC.

The table lists this clonotype with many counts. The chain employs TRBV7-9 and TRBJ1-2; D may be TRBD1 (6 bases). Germline loops: CDR1 SEHNR, CDR2 FQNEAQ (reference sequence). Trimming stripped 1 base from V and 5 bases from J, with 14 bases between. The CDR3 length is 15 residues. This chain's CDR3 is CASSLEAGEGYGYTF. The DNA of the CDR3 is TGTGCCAGCAGCTTAGAGGCAGGGGAAGGGTATGGCTACACCTTC.

In this sample, this clonotype turned up many times. The chain carries TRBV29-1 and TRBJ1-1, with D perhaps matching TRBD1 (6 bases). V was pared by 4 bases and J by 1 base, with 10 bases between. The length of the CDR3 is 13 residues. The germline gives CDR1 SQVTM, CDR2 ANQGSEA. CDR3 DNA: TGCAGCGTTGCTGACAGGCAGAACACTGAAGCTTTCTTT. Amino acid sequence: CSVADRQNTEAFF.